The rows below give T cell receptor beta chains drawn from one sample of a study of shared clonotypes between healthy human individuals. Generated by immunoSEQ multiplex PCR, the TCRdb table keeps only in-frame clones and is missing some. The sample shows some 630,000 clones, 95% to 97% of them seen only once. The source material was naive CD8+ T cells sorted from blood. Every receptor here comes from a woman aged 25 to 39 in good health. Each CDR3 is given with its conserved first and last residue. A D gene is named only where the DNA matches it firmly. Size values are once, few and many counts, or a class for expanded clones, and some rows have none.

d_call j_call v_call clone_size cdr3_aa cdr3_nt
- TRBJ2-7 TRBV11-2 - CASSTSRGGYEQYF TGTGCCAGCAGCACTTCCAGGGGTGGGTACGAGCAGTACTTC
- TRBJ1-1 TRBV13 - CASSLMERWQASEAFF TGTGCCAGCAGCTTAATGGAAAGGTGGCAGGCTTCTGAAGCTTTCTTT
- TRBJ2-1 TRBV6-4 - CASSDSGGAYNEQFF TGTGCCAGCAGTGACTCCGGCGGGGCGTACAATGAGCAGTTCTTC
TRBD1 TRBJ2-2 TRBV6-5 - CASSYTDRAISRELFF TGTGCCAGCAGTTACACGGACAGGGCGATTTCGAGGGAGCTGTTTTTT
TRBD1 TRBJ1-1 TRBV28 - CASSLEPKVRTGGDSGTEAFF TGTGCCAGCAGTTTAGAGCCCAAAGTCCGGACAGGGGGCGATAGCGGCACTGAAGCTTTCTTT
TRBD2 TRBJ2-7 TRBV11-2 - CASSLGGLAGTYEQYF TGTGCCAGCAGCTTAGGGGGACTAGCGGGAACCTACGAGCAGTACTTC
- TRBJ2-7 TRBV6-1 - CASSETRIGSYEQYF TGTGCCAGCAGTGAGACCCGAATCGGCTCCTACGAGCAGTACTTC
- TRBJ2-7 TRBV13 - CASSFGRSSYEQYF TGTGCCAGCAGCTTTGGGCGGAGCTCCTACGAGCAGTACTTC
- TRBJ2-3 TRBV5-1 - CASSLDPLFGRSTDTQYF TGCGCCAGCAGCTTGGACCCTCTTTTCGGGCGTAGCACAGATACGCAGTATTTT
- TRBJ1-6 TRBV27 - CASGRSGSAFPLHF TGTGCCAGCGGTCGTTCAGGGTCCGCCTTTCCCCTCCACTTT
TRBD2 TRBJ2-2 TRBV11-2 - CASSFPALNSGIGGELFF TGTGCCAGCAGCTTTCCTGCCCTGAATAGCGGGATTGGCGGGGAGCTGTTTTTT
- TRBJ2-6 TRBV7-6 - CASSKSPISQSRANVLTF TGTGCCAGCAGCAAAAGCCCAATCTCACAAAGTCGGGCCAACGTCCTGACTTTC
TRBD1 TRBJ2-7 TRBV9 - CASSGGSGTGVDYEQYF TGTGCCAGCAGCGGAGGTTCCGGGACAGGGGTAGACTACGAGCAGTACTTC
- TRBJ2-5 TRBV5-1 - CASIQETQYF TGCGCCAGCATTCAAGAGACCCAGTACTTC
- TRBJ1-1 TRBV4-2 - CASSQDLGGLNTEAFF TGTGCCAGCAGCCAAGATCTCGGGGGTCTGAACACTGAAGCTTTCTTT
TRBD2 TRBJ2-7 TRBV5-4 - CASSLGLAASYEQYF TGTGCCAGCAGCTTAGGGCTAGCGGCCTCCTACGAGCAGTACTTC
- TRBJ1-2 TRBV2 - CASSPGFLLDGYTF TGTGCCAGCAGTCCAGGGTTTCTGTTGGATGGCTACACCTTC
- TRBJ2-1 TRBV1 - CTSSQDASQIPIQNEQFF TGCACCAGCAGCCAAGATGCTAGCCAGATCCCAATCCAGAATGAGCAGTTCTTC
TRBD1 TRBJ1-1 TRBV30 few CAWSPQGDAEAFF TGTGCCTGGAGTCCACAGGGGGATGCTGAAGCTTTCTTT
- TRBJ1-5 TRBV15 - CATSRDSDGQPQHF TGTGCCACCAGCAGAGATTCTGACGGACAGCCCCAGCATTTT
- TRBJ2-7 TRBV9 - CASSVAAAESYEQYF TGTGCCAGCAGCGTAGCTGCAGCGGAGAGCTACGAGCAGTACTTC
TRBD2 TRBJ2-7 TRBV4-1 - CASSLAGNYEQYF TGCGCCAGCAGCCTAGCGGGGAACTACGAGCAGTACTTC
- TRBJ2-2 TRBV27 - CASSLIDTGELFF TGTGCCAGCAGTTTGATAGACACCGGGGAGCTGTTTTTT
- TRBJ2-5 TRBV2 - CASSSFGQETQYF TGTGCCAGCAGCTCTTTCGGACAAGAGACCCAGTACTTC
- TRBJ1-6 TRBV10-3 - CAISEPGNNSPLHF TGTGCCATCAGTGAGCCAGGGAATAATTCACCCCTCCACTTT
- TRBJ2-7 TRBV7-3 - CASSSLNYEQYF TGTGCCAGCAGCTCCCTCAACTACGAGCAGTACTTC
- TRBJ2-3 TRBV6-1 - CASSLASTDTQYF TGTGCCAGCTCACTAGCTAGCACAGATACGCAGTATTTT
- TRBJ2-7 TRBV4-1 - CASSQDDGESGEQYF TGCGCCAGCAGCCAAGACGACGGGGAATCGGGCGAGCAGTACTTC
- TRBJ2-7 TRBV28 - CASSLGRGTVSSYEQYF TGTGCCAGCAGTTTAGGACGGGGTACAGTTAGCTCCTACGAGCAGTACTTC
- TRBJ2-1 TRBV28 - CASSPVTSYRYNEQFF TGTGCCAGCAGCCCCGTCACTTCCTACAGGTACAATGAGCAGTTCTTC
- TRBJ2-5 TRBV19 few CASRGASQETQYF TGTGCCAGTAGGGGGGCAAGCCAAGAGACCCAGTACTTC
- TRBJ2-5 TRBV19 - CASSIGRGRGETQYF TGTGCCAGTAGTATAGGTAGGGGTAGGGGTGAGACCCAGTACTTC
TRBD2 TRBJ2-7 TRBV28 - CASSSTSGTSYEQYF TGTGCCAGCAGTTCAACTAGCGGGACTTCTTACGAGCAGTACTTC
TRBD2 TRBJ2-7 TRBV11-3 - CASSQRGLAGVNEQYF TGTGCCAGCAGCCAAAGGGGACTAGCGGGAGTAAACGAGCAGTACTTC
- TRBJ1-2 TRBV29-1 - CSVEDRSHYGYTF TGCAGCGTTGAAGATCGCTCTCACTATGGCTACACCTTC
TRBD1 TRBJ2-7 TRBV7-9 - CASSDRDRYEQYF TGTGCCAGCAGCGACCGGGACAGATACGAGCAGTACTTC
TRBD2 TRBJ2-1 TRBV6-5 - CASSWRESEQFF TGTGCCAGCAGTTGGCGGGAGAGTGAGCAGTTCTTC
- TRBJ2-1 TRBV5-4 once CASSREPEQFF TGTGCCAGCAGCCGGGAGCCAGAGCAGTTCTTC
- TRBJ2-7 TRBV27 - CASSQLGISYEQYF TGTGCCAGCAGCCAACTAGGGATATCCTACGAGCAGTACTTC
- TRBJ2-3 TRBV27 - CASSVLGSDTQYF TGTGCCAGCAGTGTACTAGGTTCAGATACGCAGTATTTT
- TRBJ1-5 TRBV28 - CASSFGGNSNQPQHF TGTGCCAGCAGTTTCGGGGGAAATAGCAATCAGCCCCAGCATTTT
- TRBJ2-7 TRBV19 - CASSIGVTGSYEQYF TGTGCCAGTAGTATAGGGGTTACGGGCTCCTACGAGCAGTACTTC
- TRBJ2-6 TRBV7-3 - CASSLGYSGANVLTF TGTGCCAGCAGCTTAGGTTACTCTGGGGCCAACGTCCTGACTTTC
- TRBJ2-2 TRBV10-3 - CAISVTNTGELFF TGTGCCATCAGTGTGACTAACACCGGGGAGCTGTTTTTT
TRBD1 TRBJ2-7 TRBV27 - CASRPGQGSYEQYF TGTGCCAGCAGACCTGGACAGGGATCCTACGAGCAGTACTTC
- TRBJ2-1 TRBV28 - CASTDEGLNEQFF TGTGCCAGTACCGACGAGGGTCTCAATGAGCAGTTCTTC
- TRBJ1-1 TRBV5-6 - CASSLIFQNTEAFF TGTGCCAGCAGCTTGATATTCCAGAACACTGAAGCTTTCTTT
TRBD1 TRBJ1-4 TRBV28 - CASSLFQGVSRTNEKLFF TGTGCCAGCAGTTTGTTTCAGGGGGTATCGCGGACTAATGAAAAACTGTTTTTT
- TRBJ1-1 TRBV5-8 once CASSLYRDTEAFF TGTGCCAGCAGCTTGTACAGGGACACTGAAGCTTTCTTT
- TRBJ1-1 TRBV21-1 - CASRIIQGASGEAFF TGTGCCAGCAGGATCATACAGGGGGCGTCCGGTGAAGCTTTCTTT
TRBD2 TRBJ2-7 TRBV28 - CASSQRLAGVYEQYF TGTGCCAGCAGTCAAAGACTAGCGGGAGTATACGAGCAGTACTTC